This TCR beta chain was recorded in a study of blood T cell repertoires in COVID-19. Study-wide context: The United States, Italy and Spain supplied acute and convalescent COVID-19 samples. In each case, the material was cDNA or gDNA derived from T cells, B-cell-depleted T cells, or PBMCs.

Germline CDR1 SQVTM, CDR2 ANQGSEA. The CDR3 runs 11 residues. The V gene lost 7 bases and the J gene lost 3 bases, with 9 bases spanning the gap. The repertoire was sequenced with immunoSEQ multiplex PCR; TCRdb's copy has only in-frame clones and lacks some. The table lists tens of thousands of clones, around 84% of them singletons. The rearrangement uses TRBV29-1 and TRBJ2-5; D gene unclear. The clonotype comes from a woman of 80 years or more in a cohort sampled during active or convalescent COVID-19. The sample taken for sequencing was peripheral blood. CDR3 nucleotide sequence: TGCAGCGGGGGTTTCAAAGAGACCCAGTACTTC. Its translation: CSGGFKETQYF. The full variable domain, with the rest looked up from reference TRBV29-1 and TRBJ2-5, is SAVISQKPSRDICQRGTSLTIQCQVDSQVTMMFWYRQQPGQSLTLIATANQGSEATYESGFVIDKFPISRPNLTFSTLTVSNMSPEDSSIYLCSGGFKETQYFGPGTRLLVL.